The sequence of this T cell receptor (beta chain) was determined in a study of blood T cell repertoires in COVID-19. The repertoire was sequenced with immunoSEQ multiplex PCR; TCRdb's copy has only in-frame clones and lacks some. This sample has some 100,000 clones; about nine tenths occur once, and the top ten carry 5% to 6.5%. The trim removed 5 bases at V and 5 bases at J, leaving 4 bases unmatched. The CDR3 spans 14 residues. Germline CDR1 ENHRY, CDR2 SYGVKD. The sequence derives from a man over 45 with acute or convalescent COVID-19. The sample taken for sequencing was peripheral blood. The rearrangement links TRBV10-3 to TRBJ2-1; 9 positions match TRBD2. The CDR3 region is CAISTLAGDNEQFF. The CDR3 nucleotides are TGTGCCATCAGTACCTTAGCGGGAGACAATGAGCAGTTCTTC.